The 14 T cell receptor beta chains presented below share a single source sample, sequenced in a study of human T cells and chemical hapten exposure. Time point given: patch test 1, 2 weeks after DPC sensitization. Treatment reported: therapeutic diphenylcyclopropenone sensitization with weekly scalp DPC. A single record per CDR3 protein comes from TCRdb applying MiXCR to the RACE reads. This sample has 150,000 to 200,000 distinct CDR3 sequences, with 20% to 25% found just once. Material: whole blood, obtained in connection with sensitization to the hapten diphenylcyclopropenone (DPC). The receptors originated from a woman aged 45-65 years with alopecia areata. Some clones in this sample may be carry-over from other donors' samples.

This clonotype was seen a handful of times. The chain carries TRBV20-1 and TRBJ1-4; D unclear. The CDR3 extends over 14 amino acids. V was clipped by 2 bases and J by 7 bases, with 14 bases between them. Germline V lookup: CDR1 DFQATT, CDR2 SNEGSKA (reference sequence). CDR3 nucleotide sequence: TGCAGTGCTAGAATTGACAAGTGGGGTGAAAAACTGTTTTTT. Its protein product is CSARIDKWGEKLFF.

The chain recombines TRBV12-3 or TRBV12-4 with TRBJ2-5, with D possibly matching TRBD2 (5 bases). V lost 5 bases, J lost 6 bases, and 16 bases lay in between. The CDR3 consists of 14 residues. This CDR3 reads CASSAASPRKTQYF. DNA of the CDR3: TGTGCCAGCAGTGCCGCTAGCCCCAGAAAGACCCAGTACTTC.

This clonotype was seen only a few times. The chain couples TRBV20-1 to TRBJ2-2; perhaps TRBD1 as D (5 bases). The CDR3 contains 13 residues. Germline loops: CDR1 DFQATT, CDR2 SNEGSKA (reference sequence). The V end lost 3 bases, the J end lost 6 bases, and 11 bases lay between the germline ends. CDR3 coding DNA: TGCAGTGCTAGGGCAGGGTGGCCCGGGGAGCTGTTTTTT. This codes for CSARAGWPGELFF.

This chain connects TRBV20-1 to TRBJ2-5; 7 nucleotides line up with TRBD2. Looked up from germline, CDR1 is DFQATT and CDR2 is SNEGSKA (reference sequence). V trimming: 6 bases; J trimming: 4 bases; junction bases outside the gene matches: 5. This CDR3 is built from 12 residues. The DNA of the CDR3 is TGCAGTGCAGCGGGCGGGAGAGAGACCCAGTACTTC. Translation gives CSAAGGRETQYF.

The chain has TRBV27 and TRBJ1-1; 7 bases are shared with TRBD1. The CDR3 is made up of 14 amino acids. Germline V CDR1 and CDR2: MNHEY, SMNVEV (reference sequence). V shed 6 bases and J 4 bases; nucleotides not matched to a gene: 8. This CDR3 reads CASRRQGLGTEAFF. The DNA of the CDR3 is TGTGCCAGCAGGCGACAGGGATTGGGCACTGAAGCTTTCTTT.

The J gene is TRBJ1-1, the V gene TRBV10-1, with a weak D call TRBD1 (6 bases). The V end was cut by 0 bases, the J end by 2 bases, with 13 bases between. Germline V gene data show CDR1 as WNHNN and CDR2 as SYGVQD (reference sequence). There are 16 residues in the CDR3. CDR3 amino acids: CASSESVGTINTEAFF. The CDR3 DNA reads TGCGCCAGCAGTGAGTCGGTCGGGACAATAAACACTGAAGCTTTCTTT.

V and J are TRBV12-5 and TRBJ2-3, with 14 positions matching TRBD2. The V gene end was trimmed by 1 base and the J gene end by 4 bases; junction bases not matched to a gene: 7. The CDR3 loop spans 18 amino acids. Germline V gene sequence: CDR1 LGHNT, CDR2 FRNRAP. CDR3 coding DNA: TGTGCTAGTGGTTTGGCCCGACTAGCGGGAGGGCTCGCAGATACGCAGTATTTT. Its translation: CASGLARLAGGLADTQYF.

This chain connects TRBV13 to TRBJ2-7; tentatively, D is TRBD2 (7 bases). V was shortened by 7 bases and J by 6 bases, with 10 bases between the two germline ends. Germline loops: CDR1 PRHDT, CDR2 FYEKMQ (reference sequence). The CDR3 totals 11 residues. The chain's CDR3 is CASKGGREQYF. The CDR3 region has the DNA TGTGCCAGCAAGGGGGGGCGCGAGCAGTACTTC.

This clonotype has just a few counts. This chain uses TRBV5-1 with TRBJ2-1, with a tentative D call TRBD1 (6 bases). CDR3 length: 13 amino acids. The germline CDR1 and CDR2 sequences are SGHRS and YFSETQ. V was trimmed by 5 bases and J by 9 bases, leaving 15 bases between them. In nucleotides, the CDR3 is TGCGCCAGCAGTCCAACAGGGTCGGGTGAGCAGTTCTTC. This codes for CASSPTGSGEQFF. Supplemented by reference TRBV5-1 and TRBJ2-1, the full variable domain reads KAGVTQTPRYLIKTRGQQVTLSCSPISGHRSVSWYQQTPGQGLQFLFEYFSETQRNKGNFPGRFSGRQFSNSRSEMNVSTLELGDSALYLCASSPTGSGEQFFGPGTRLTVL.

The V gene is TRBV9, the J gene TRBJ2-7; D may be TRBD1 (5 bases). CDR1 and CDR2 from the germline V gene are SGDLS and YYNGEE. The CDR3 is 16 amino acids. Trimming shortened V by 0 bases and J by 5 bases, and 18 bases separated the two germline ends. The chain's CDR3 is CASSVGPPGLMHEQYF. Written as DNA, the CDR3 is TGTGCCAGCAGCGTAGGTCCCCCAGGGCTAATGCACGAGCAGTACTTC.

The gene calls are TRBV29-1 and TRBJ2-7; 8 nucleotides align to TRBD1. Germline V gene data show CDR1 as SQVTM and CDR2 as ANQGSEA. The CDR3 contains 15 residues. Unmatched junction bases numbered 11, after V lost 4 bases and J lost 3 bases. CDR3 bases: TGCAGCGTTGGAGGTCTAGGACAGGGAGGCTACGAGCAGTACTTC. The encoded protein is CSVGGLGQGGYEQYF.

This clonotype was counted a few times. The chain couples TRBV5-4 to TRBJ1-4, with TRBD1 matching 9 bases. Per germline, CDR1 SGHNT and CDR2 YYREEE (reference sequence). The ends lost 4 bases at V and 6 bases at J; junction bases unmatched: 7. The CDR3 is 15 residues long. In DNA, the CDR3 is TGTGCCAGCAGCGAGCCGGGACAGGGAGATGAAAAACTGTTTTTT. This sequence encodes CASSEPGQGDEKLFF.

This clonotype was seen more than once but under ten times. The V gene is TRBV9, the J gene TRBJ2-2; 7 nucleotides line up with TRBD2. The CDR3 contains 16 residues. Trimming cost V 4 bases and J 1 base; bases outside gene matches: 7. The germline V gene has CDR1 SGDLS and CDR2 YYNGEE. DNA of the CDR3: TGTGCCAGCAGCTCTCCTAGCGGCCTGAACACCGGGGAGCTGTTTTTT. Translated: CASSSPSGLNTGELFF.

The chain carries TRBV11-2 and TRBJ2-3; 14 nucleotides align to TRBD2. Germline CDR1 and CDR2: SGHAT and FQNNGV. V trimming: 4 bases; J trimming: 4 bases; junction bases outside the gene matches: 4. This CDR3 has 16 residues. CDR3 nucleotides: TGTGCCAGCAGCTCTGGGACTAGCGGGAGAGCAGATACGCAGTATTTT. It encodes CASSSGTSGRADTQYF.